This T cell receptor beta chain was captured by sequencing in a study of Graves' ophthalmopathy and Graves' hyperthyroidism. Investigators amplified TCR beta CDR3 regions from RNA transcripts. In the first round, RT-PCR was carried out with HTBI primers, and a multiplex PCR formed the second round. MiXCR, run by TCRdb on the multiplex PCR reads, gives a single entry per CDR3 protein. The repertoire has 600,000 to 700,000 distinct CDR3 sequences, 35% to 45% of them found once; the top ten carry more than 3%. Trimming took 1 base from V and 9 from J, leaving 16 bases between them. In germline, CDR1 is SGHNT, CDR2 YENEEA. This CDR3 spans 16 amino acids. The sample holds one count of this clonotype.

This TCR derives from an adult man with Graves' ophthalmopathy. The chain employs TRBV11-3 and TRBJ1-6; D not resolved. Specimen: peripheral blood. CDR3 protein: CASSLGYLTGSSPLHF. In DNA, the CDR3 is TGTGCCAGCAGCTTAGGGTACCTGACGGGGAGTTCACCCCTCCACTTT.